This is a list of T cell receptor beta chains from one sample in a study of blood T cell repertoires in COVID-19. The assay was immunoSEQ multiplex PCR, and TCRdb's table has in-frame clones only and misses some. Of 250,000 to 350,000 clones in the sample, about nine tenths are singletons; the top ten hold around 12%. The specimen was peripheral blood. The receptors shown here come from a woman aged 60 to 75 with acute or convalescent COVID-19. Each CDR3 is given with its conserved first and last residue. A D gene is named only where the DNA matches it firmly. Only part of the rows carry a size: once, few, many, or a class if the clone is expanded.

j_call,clone_size,v_call,d_call,cdr3_aa,cdr3_nt
TRBJ1-1,.,TRBV4-3,TRBD1,CASSQGGQGDQAFF,TGCGCCAGCAGCCAAGGGGGACAGGGTGACCAAGCTTTCTTT
TRBJ1-4,.,TRBV9,TRBD1,CASSTGRDRGRGGTNEKLFF,TGTGCCAGCAGCACAGGGCGGGACAGGGGGCGAGGGGGAACTAATGAAAAACTGTTTTTT
TRBJ2-5,.,TRBV5-1,TRBD2,CASSRGGRETQYF,TGCGCCAGCAGCCGGGGGGGCCGGGAGACCCAGTACTTC
TRBJ2-3,.,TRBV6-5,TRBD2,CASSRSGGADTQYF,TGTGCCAGCAGTAGAAGCGGGGGGGCAGATACGCAGTATTTT
TRBJ1-1,.,TRBV7-9,TRBD1,CASSNRQGLGLVTEAFF,TGTGCCAGCAGCAACAGACAGGGTCTAGGTCTGGTTACTGAAGCTTTCTTT
TRBJ2-5,.,TRBV18,.,CASSANRASLQETQYF,TGTGCCAGCTCGGCAAACAGGGCCTCGCTCCAAGAGACCCAGTACTTC
TRBJ2-1,.,TRBV6-5,TRBD1,CASSGTGGSYNEQFF,TGTGCCAGCAGCGGGACAGGGGGTTCCTACAATGAGCAGTTCTTC
TRBJ1-2,.,TRBV7-2,TRBD1,CASRLLTGSGYTF,TGTGCCAGCAGACTACTGACAGGGAGCGGCTACACCTTC
TRBJ1-1,once,TRBV7-3,TRBD1,CASRRTGGETEAFF,TGTGCCAGCAGACGGACAGGGGGCGAGACTGAAGCTTTCTTT
TRBJ2-2,.,TRBV5-5,TRBD2,CASRRDRGLAGGPVTGELFF,TGTGCCAGCAGGCGGGACAGGGGACTAGCGGGGGGGCCTGTCACCGGGGAGCTGTTTTTT